A single sample gave rise to the 22 T cell receptor beta chains below, sequenced in a study of early T cells in non-severe SARS-CoV-2 infection (TCRdb year 2021). Libraries were prepared through 5' RACE. The sequencer listed for this sample is NextSeq 500. The public reads were quality trimmed at Q25 with fastp and then assembled into clones with MiXCR by TCRdb, keeping productive beta chains. Here each entry gathers all rows of one CDR3 protein and keeps the most common genes and DNA. Present in this sample are around 70,000 distinct CDR3 sequences, 9.5% to 15% of which were seen just once. Jointly, the top ten make up about 3.9% of the sample. The sequenced sample consisted of whole blood. The receptors were gathered from an adult who was a healthcare worker with PCR-confirmed SARS-CoV-2 infection or an uninfected control (not recorded which).

V gene TRBV9 combines with J gene TRBJ2-1; no clear D gene. CDR1 and CDR2 from the germline V gene are SGDLS and YYNGEE. V was trimmed by 5 bases and J by 9 bases, leaving 12 bases between them. The CDR3 contains 12 residues. The CDR3 loop reads CASSHRLGEQFF. As DNA, the CDR3 is TGTGCCAGCAGTCACCGGTTGGGTGAGCAGTTCTTC. The whole variable domain, filled in from reference TRBV9 and TRBJ2-1, reads DSGVTQTPKHLITATGQRVTLRCSPRSGDLSVYWYQQSLDQGLQFLIQYYNGEERAKGNILERFSAQQFPDLHSELNLSSLELGDSALYFCASSHRLGEQFFGPGTRLTVL.

This clonotype occurred many times. The genes are TRBV30 and TRBJ2-7, with 11 positions matching TRBD1. Germline assignment: CDR1 GTSNPN and CDR2 SVGIG (reference sequence). The V gene end was trimmed by 5 bases and the J gene end by 4 bases; junction bases not matched to a gene: 10. The CDR3 consists of 15 residues. The CDR3 region has the DNA TGTGCCTGGGGGCCGGGACAGGGGGTCGTTTACGAGCAGTACTTC. Translating gives CAWGPGQGVVYEQYF. The full variable domain, with the rest looked up from reference TRBV30 and TRBJ2-7, is SQTIHQWPATLVQPVGSPLSLECTVEGTSNPNLYWYRQAAGRGLQLLFYSVGIGQISSEVPQNLSASRPQDRQFILSSKKLLLSDSGFYLCAWGPGQGVVYEQYFGPGTRLTVT.

This clonotype was picked up a small number of times. The chain uses TRBV3-1 and TRBJ1-1; 7 bases are shared with TRBD1. The CDR3 loop spans 14 amino acids. V shed 1 base and J 5 bases; nucleotides not matched to a gene: 4. Germline V gene data show CDR1 as LGHDT and CDR2 as YNNKEL (reference sequence). The CDR3 loop is CASSQGRGGTEAFF. The CDR3 nucleotides are TGTGCCAGCAGCCAAGGCAGGGGGGGGACTGAAGCTTTCTTT.

This clonotype was recorded at least ten times. The rearrangement joins TRBV6-1 to TRBJ1-5; 8 nucleotides align to TRBD1. This CDR3 is built from 15 residues. J gave up 2 bases and V 10 bases, and 10 bases lay outside the gene matches. Germline V gene lookup returns CDR1 MNHNS and CDR2 SASEGT. The CDR3 spells CATIDRGGGNQPQHF. DNA of the CDR3: TGTGCCACAATCGACAGGGGCGGTGGCAATCAGCCCCAGCATTTT.

In its sample, this clonotype was seen many times. The genes are TRBV7-9 and TRBJ2-5; maybe TRBD2 (5 bases). Trimming stripped 5 bases from V and 10 bases from J, with 20 bases between. CDR3 length: 14 amino acids. CDR1 is SEHNR, CDR2 FQNEAQ, per germline (reference sequence). CDR3 protein: CASSLRASSGDQYF. The CDR3 DNA sequence: TGTGCCAGCAGCCTCCGGGCCTCCTCCGGGGACCAGTACTTC.

This clonotype was detected ten times or more. J is TRBJ2-7 and V is TRBV7-7, with 7 positions matching TRBD2. Germline loops: CDR1 SSHAT, CDR2 FNYEAQ (reference sequence). Trimming removed 5 bases from V and 6 bases from J; junction bases left unmatched: 7. The length of the CDR3 is 13 residues. Here the CDR3 reads CASSAGEVGEQYF. The CDR3 DNA is TGTGCCAGCAGCGCGGGAGAAGTCGGCGAGCAGTACTTC.

The chain is built from TRBV20-1 and TRBJ2-1; 7 nucleotides match TRBD2. The CDR3 spans 16 residues. V trimming: 0 bases; J trimming: 4 bases; junction bases outside the gene matches: 9. Germline V gene data show CDR1 as DFQATT and CDR2 as SNEGSKA (reference sequence). Here the CDR3 DNA reads TGCAGTGCTAGAGACCAAGCTAGCGGACTGTACAATGAGCAGTTCTTC. The encoded protein is CSARDQASGLYNEQFF.

This chain uses TRBV6-6 with TRBJ2-7, with 8 bases aligning to TRBD2. Germline V gene lookup returns CDR1 MNHNY and CDR2 SVGAGI (reference sequence). This CDR3 has 14 amino acids. Germline trimming cut 5 bases from V and 7 bases from J; bases unmatched to any gene: 10. CDR3 coding DNA: TGTGCCAGCAGTAAACTAGCGGACACCCTGGAGCAGTACTTC. Protein: CASSKLADTLEQYF.

V and J are TRBV20-1 and TRBJ2-3, with TRBD2 identical over 13 bases. V lost 4 bases, J lost 11 bases, and 12 bases stayed unmatched. The CDR3 spans 15 residues. The germline gives CDR1 DFQATT, CDR2 SNEGSKA (reference sequence). CDR3 protein: CSAKTSGRPITEQYF. The CDR3 nucleotides read TGCAGTGCTAAGACTAGCGGGAGGCCCATAACGGAGCAGTATTTT.

The chain is built from TRBV29-1 and TRBJ2-1; the D gene is possibly TRBD2 (5 bases). The germline CDR1 and CDR2 sequences are SQVTM and ANQGSEA. The CDR3 extends over 13 amino acids. V lost 1 base, J lost 7 bases, and 11 bases lay in between. Written as DNA, the CDR3 is TGCAGCGTTGAAGCTATGTCGGGGAATGAGCAGTTCTTC. It codes for CSVEAMSGNEQFF.

This clonotype has a handful of counts. The rearrangement uses TRBV12-3 or TRBV12-4 and TRBJ2-1; D is undetermined. The CDR3 has 15 amino acids. The ends were cut back, 7 bases at V and 0 bases at J, with 13 bases in the middle. The CDR3 bases are TGTGCCAGCAAAAAGGAGCAGAGCTCCTACAATGAGCAGTTCTTC. This encodes CASKKEQSSYNEQFF.

This clonotype showed up many times. This CDR3 reads CSVTRGGWGIQYF. DNA of the CDR3: TGCAGTGTTACGAGAGGGGGCTGGGGCATTCAGTACTTC. The chain carries TRBV20-1 and TRBJ2-4; TRBD1 matches 7 bases. The CDR3 loop spans 13 amino acids. V dropped 7 bases and J dropped 9; count of bases not matched to a gene: 12. Germline CDR1 reads DFQATT; CDR2 reads SNEGSKA (reference sequence).

This clonotype has a count of ten or more. CDR3: CASSDSRGQSSYNEQFF. The CDR3 nucleotides read TGTGCCAGCAGCGACTCGCGGGGGCAGAGCTCCTACAATGAGCAGTTCTTC. V and J are TRBV9 and TRBJ2-1; tentatively, D is TRBD2 (7 bases). Trimming took off 3 bases at V and 0 bases at J, with 16 bases between the two ends. CDR3 length equals 17 residues. Germline V gives CDR1 SGDLS, CDR2 YYNGEE.

This chain uses TRBV28 with TRBJ1-1, with D perhaps matching TRBD1 (6 bases). The germline CDR1 and CDR2 sequences are MDHEN and SYDVKM. CDR3 length: 15 amino acids. The V end lost 3 bases, the J end lost 1 base, and 12 bases lay between the germline ends. CDR3 sequence: CASSFVTGGNTEAFF. CDR3 coding DNA: TGTGCCAGCAGTTTCGTGACAGGTGGGAACACTGAAGCTTTCTTT. The whole variable domain, remainder taken from reference TRBV28 and TRBJ1-1, is DVKVTQSSRYLVKRTGEKVFLECVQDMDHENMFWYRQDPGLGLRLIYFSYDVKMKEKGDIPEGYSVSREKKERFSLILESASTNQTSMYLCASSFVTGGNTEAFFGQGTRLTVV.

This clonotype was found a few times. The chain recombines TRBV6-6 with TRBJ1-2, with 9 bases identical to TRBD1. The CDR3 covers 15 residues. Germline V gives CDR1 MNHNY, CDR2 SVGAGI (reference sequence). V lost 6 bases, J lost 6 bases, and 11 bases stayed unmatched. The CDR3 coding sequence is TGTGCCAGCAGGCAATCGGGACAGGGTACGAATGGCTACACCTTC. Amino acid sequence: CASRQSGQGTNGYTF.

This clonotype occurred many times. This sequence joins TRBV20-1 and TRBJ2-5, with no clear D. This CDR3 contains 12 residues. Looked up from germline, CDR1 is DFQATT and CDR2 is SNEGSKA (reference sequence). With 1 base removed from V and 5 bases from J, the gap between germline ends came to 8 bases. CDR3 sequence reads: CSARVRSETQYF. The DNA of the CDR3 is TGCAGTGCTAGAGTGAGGTCGGAGACCCAGTACTTC.

The genes are TRBV29-1 and TRBJ2-3; D possibly corresponds to TRBD1 (6 bases). There are 14 residues in the CDR3. V shed 3 bases and J shed 0 bases, with 10 bases lying between them. Germline loops: CDR1 SQVTM, CDR2 ANQGSEA. CDR3 protein: CSVEDSLSTDTQYF. Here the CDR3 DNA reads TGCAGCGTTGAGGACAGCCTTAGCACAGATACGCAGTATTTT.

The chain employs TRBV3-1 and TRBJ2-7; 14 nucleotides match TRBD2. The CDR3 loop spans 18 amino acids. Germline V gene sequence: CDR1 LGHDT, CDR2 YNNKEL (reference sequence). The ends lost 2 bases at V and 3 bases at J; junction bases unmatched: 9. The CDR3, as DNA: TGTGCCAGCAGCCAAAAACATACGGGACTAGCGGGAGTCTACGAGCAGTACTTC. It codes for CASSQKHTGLAGVYEQYF.

The chain links TRBV20-1 to TRBJ2-2, with D possibly being TRBD1 (5 bases). The CDR3 loop spans 13 amino acids. The V end lost 5 bases, the J end lost 1 base, and 8 bases lay between the germline ends. Germline assignment: CDR1 DFQATT and CDR2 SNEGSKA (reference sequence). In DNA, the CDR3 is TGCAGTGCTCCTAGGGGGAACACCGGGGAGCTGTTTTTT. Translating gives CSAPRGNTGELFF.

This clonotype has ten or more counts. The V and J genes are TRBV7-9 and TRBJ2-3; a possible D gene is TRBD1 (5 bases). Between the trimmed V and J ends, which lost 5 bases and 2 bases, there was a span of 20 bases. Germline CDR1 reads SEHNR; CDR2 reads FQNEAQ (reference sequence). This CDR3 contains 17 residues. Here the CDR3 DNA reads TGTGCCAGCAGCCCAGGGCCCCGGGTACCCGCCACAGATACGCAGTATTTT. Encoded protein: CASSPGPRVPATDTQYF.

This clonotype showed up just a few times. The V gene is TRBV7-9, the J gene TRBJ2-7; D call uncertain. This CDR3 spans 13 amino acids. Trimming took off 5 bases at V and 7 bases at J, with 15 bases between the two ends. The germline V gene encodes CDR1 SEHNR and CDR2 FQNEAQ (reference sequence). CDR3 loop: CASSLTPVSEQYF. The CDR3 DNA reads as TGTGCCAGCAGCCTGACCCCGGTTTCGGAGCAGTACTTC.

There are a few counts of this clonotype. The V gene is TRBV7-8, the J gene TRBJ2-1; D is uncertain. V shed 2 bases and J shed 7 bases, with 15 bases lying between them. CDR1 and CDR2 from the germline V gene are SGHVS and FQNEAQ. The CDR3 runs 15 residues. In nucleotides, the CDR3 is TGTGCCAGCAGCTTACCATTGGCAGGAAAGAATGAGCAGTTCTTC. Translation: CASSLPLAGKNEQFF.